These 6 T cell receptor beta chains originate from one sample sequenced in a study of post-analysis software for immune sequencing data. Included in the TCR beta cDNA libraries were unique molecular identifiers. TCRdb re-analysed the PCR reads in MiXCR, keeping a single row per CDR3 protein. The sample has 500,000 to 600,000 distinct CDR3 sequences, around 44% seen once. Study-wide findings and caveats: Included in a set of several TRBV segments more frequent in patients than controls were TRBV5-6, TRBV5-1 and TRBV20-1.

These receptors have no identified antigens. Sequenced material: blood. The receptors originated from a girl aged 5-17 years with multiple sclerosis.

J is TRBJ1-2 and V is TRBV7-2, with D tentatively TRBD1 (5 bases). Germline loops: CDR1 SGHTA, CDR2 FQGNSA. The CDR3 is 16 residues long. V lost 4 bases and J 0 bases, leaving 15 bases between the germline ends. In DNA form, the CDR3 reads TGTGCCAGCAGCTCCGGCCCCCGAGGGGCTAACTATGGCTACACCTTC. As protein: CASSSGPRGANYGYTF. Together with reference TRBV7-2 and TRBJ1-2, the CDR3 gives the full variable domain: GAGVSQSPSNKVTEKGKDVELRCDPISGHTALYWYRQSLGQGLEFLIYFQGNSAPDKSGLPSDRFSAERTGGSVSTLTIQRTQQEDSAVYLCASSSGPRGANYGYTFGSGTRLTVV.

This sequence joins TRBV4-1 and TRBJ1-2; unclear D gene. The CDR3 loop spans 15 amino acids. Per germline, CDR1 MGHRA and CDR2 YSYEKL. Trimming pared 4 bases from V and 7 bases from J, leaving 19 bases between. The DNA of the CDR3 is TGCGCCAGCAGCCCGGGAAGAGGGATATCGGGTGGCTACACCTTC. Amino acid sequence: CASSPGRGISGGYTF.

The chain recombines TRBV6-4 with TRBJ1-5; D call uncertain. This CDR3 spans 12 amino acids. The germline V gene encodes CDR1 MRHNA and CDR2 SNTAGT. V was clipped by 6 bases and J by 7 bases, with 10 bases between them. CDR3 sequence reads: CASRKSGQPQHF. CDR3 nucleotides: TGTGCCAGCAGGAAATCAGGACAGCCCCAGCATTTT.

The chain joins TRBV4-1 to TRBJ2-7; 10 bases are shared with TRBD1. The V and J ends lost 4 bases and 2 bases, in that order; junction bases with no gene match: 11. Germline assignment: CDR1 MGHRA and CDR2 YSYEKL. The CDR3 extends over 17 amino acids. The CDR3 DNA follows: TGCGCCAGCAGCCGGGCCCCGGGACAGGGGACCCCCTACGAGCAGTACTTC. Its translation is CASSRAPGQGTPYEQYF.

This clonotype has a handful of counts. V is TRBV20-1 and J is TRBJ2-5, with a possible D match to TRBD1 (6 bases). This CDR3 contains 15 residues. Deletions cut 3 bases from V and 1 base from J, with 15 bases between. Germline CDR1 reads DFQATT; CDR2 reads SNEGSKA (reference sequence). The CDR3 nucleotides are TGCAGTGCTAGGGGCCAATCAGGGGCCCAAGAGACCCAGTACTTC. Its protein is CSARGQSGAQETQYF.

This clonotype came up a few times. The genes are TRBV28 and TRBJ2-3, with 9 bases that match TRBD2. Germline lookup yields CDR1 MDHEN and CDR2 SYDVKM. Germline trimming cut 2 bases from V and 0 bases from J; bases unmatched to any gene: 3. The CDR3 is made up of 16 amino acids. As DNA, the CDR3 is TGTGCCAGCAGTTTACTTAGCGGGGGTAGCACAGATACGCAGTATTTT. This encodes CASSLLSGGSTDTQYF. The full variable domain, rest sourced from reference TRBV28 and TRBJ2-3, is DVKVTQSSRYLVKRTGEKVFLECVQDMDHENMFWYRQDPGLGLRLIYFSYDVKMKEKGDIPEGYSVSREKKERFSLILESASTNQTSMYLCASSLLSGGSTDTQYFGPGTRLTVL.